A selection of T cell receptor beta chains follows, all from one sample in a study of blood T cell repertoires in COVID-19. TCRdb's table, derived via immunoSEQ multiplex PCR, lists solely in-frame clones and lacks some. The repertoire consists of 110,000 or so clones, with approximately 81% occurring once and the leading ten covering around 13%. Sequencing used peripheral blood. Every receptor here comes from a human donor in a cohort sampled during active COVID-19. Both conserved end residues are part of each CDR3. The D gene is left open where the match is weak. The size entry is marked missing in some rows and otherwise reads once, few, many or a size class.

D gene	V gene	J gene	CDR3 length	clone size	CDR3 protein	CDR3 DNA
TRBD2	TRBV27	TRBJ2-4	12	-	CASRAGGAIQYF	TGTGCCAGCAGGGCGGGGGGTGCCATTCAGTACTTC
-	TRBV7-9	TRBJ1-5	16	-	CASSLVSGTTNQPQHF	TGTGCCAGCAGCTTAGTTTCCGGGACTACCAATCAGCCCCAGCATTTT
TRBD1	TRBV6-6	TRBJ1-5	18	few	CASSPIPTGTASNQPQHF	TGTGCCAGCAGTCCAATCCCGACCGGGACAGCTAGCAATCAGCCCCAGCATTTT
-	TRBV28	TRBJ2-7	12	few	CASSHRSYEQYF	TGTGCCAGCAGTCACAGGTCCTACGAGCAGTACTTC
-	TRBV6-1	TRBJ1-5	17	-	CASSESGGGASNQPQHF	TGTGCCAGCAGTGAATCGGGGGGGGGAGCGAGCAATCAGCCCCAGCATTTT
-	TRBV24-1	TRBJ1-2	14	-	CATSAATTPLRYTF	TGTGCCACCAGTGCGGCGACAACACCTTTACGCTACACCTTC
TRBD2	TRBV9	TRBJ2-3	16	-	CASRKATSGGADTQYF	TGTGCCAGCAGAAAGGCGACTAGCGGGGGGGCAGATACGCAGTATTTT
TRBD2	TRBV3-1/TRBV3-2	TRBJ2-2	15	-	CASSQRTSVSGELFF	TGTGCCAGCAGCCAGCGGACTAGCGTTTCCGGGGAGCTGTTTTTT
-	TRBV5-1	TRBJ2-7	14	-	CASSLEVPSGEQYF	TGCGCCAGCAGCTTGGAGGTGCCTTCGGGCGAGCAGTACTTC
TRBD1	TRBV7-9	TRBJ1-2	13	-	CASSLAGGNGYTF	TGTGCCAGCAGCTTAGCAGGGGGCAACGGCTACACCTTC
-	TRBV6-6	TRBJ2-7	14	-	CASSQGQGVYEQYF	TGTGCCAGCAGCCAGGGACAAGGGGTCTACGAGCAGTACTTC
TRBD2	TRBV19	TRBJ2-2	17	-	CASKGLAGGMNTGELFF	TGTGCCAGTAAGGGGCTAGCGGGGGGGATGAACACCGGGGAGCTGTTTTTT
-	TRBV6-6	TRBJ1-2	13	few	CASSYTLQERYTF	TGTGCCAGCAGTTACACCCTACAGGAACGCTACACCTTC
-	TRBV4-1	TRBJ2-1	14	-	CASSQVGGRLGQFF	TGCGCCAGCAGCCAAGTCGGGGGGCGTCTTGGGCAGTTCTTC
-	TRBV6-1	TRBJ1-2	15	-	CASSEVSTEVYGYTF	TGTGCCAGCAGTGAAGTTTCGACTGAGGTCTATGGCTACACCTTC
-	TRBV6-5	TRBJ1-2	16	-	CASSYSMAANNYGYTF	TGTGCCAGCAGTTACTCGATGGCAGCGAATAACTATGGCTACACCTTC
TRBD2	TRBV7-9	TRBJ2-3	18	-	CASSFRSVAGGPVDTQYF	TGTGCCAGCAGCTTCAGGTCGGTAGCGGGGGGGCCTGTGGATACGCAGTATTTT
-	TRBV6-6	TRBJ2-4	14	few	CASSPDSGGGIQYF	TGTGCCAGCAGTCCGGACTCAGGAGGCGGCATTCAGTACTTC
-	TRBV7-9	TRBJ1-1	15	-	CASIPPGTRGWLAFF	TGTGCCAGCATCCCTCCCGGGACTCGGGGATGGTTGGCTTTCTTT
TRBD1	TRBV4-1	TRBJ1-6	14	few	CASSQTGVRSPLHF	TGCGCCAGCAGCCAAACAGGGGTTCGGTCACCCCTCCACTTT
-	TRBV24-1	TRBJ2-7	15	-	CATSDQTESSYEQYF	TGTGCCACCAGTGATCAGACGGAGAGCTCCTACGAGCAGTACTTC
-	TRBV5-1	TRBJ1-5	14	-	CASSREGGNQPQHF	TGCGCCAGCTCCCGAGAGGGAGGGAATCAGCCCCAGCATTTT
TRBD1	TRBV28	TRBJ1-5	15	-	CASNRPGQVDQPQHF	TGTGCCAGCAACCGCCCGGGACAGGTCGATCAGCCCCAGCATTTT
-	TRBV6-5	TRBJ2-1	15	-	CASNSDRGTYNEQFF	TGTGCCAGCAACTCGGACCGGGGAACCTACAATGAGCAGTTCTTC
TRBD1	TRBV10-3	TRBJ2-7	15	-	CAIRENRDRDDEQYF	TGTGCCATCAGAGAAAACCGGGACAGGGACGACGAGCAGTACTTC
-	TRBV2	TRBJ2-1	12	few	CASAVVPREQFF	TGTGCCAGCGCCGTTGTCCCCCGGGAGCAGTTCTTC
TRBD1	TRBV24-1	TRBJ2-7	14	-	CATSAGTGVYEQYF	TGTGCCACCAGTGCCGGGACAGGGGTCTACGAGCAGTACTTC
TRBD2	TRBV4-1	TRBJ2-1	19	-	CASSQEWDSGGKTYNEQFF	TGCGCCAGCAGCCAAGAATGGGATAGCGGGGGGAAGACCTACAATGAGCAGTTCTTC
TRBD1	TRBV10-3	TRBJ2-7	13	-	CAITLDRDSEQYF	TGTGCCATAACGCTGGACAGGGACTCCGAGCAGTACTTC